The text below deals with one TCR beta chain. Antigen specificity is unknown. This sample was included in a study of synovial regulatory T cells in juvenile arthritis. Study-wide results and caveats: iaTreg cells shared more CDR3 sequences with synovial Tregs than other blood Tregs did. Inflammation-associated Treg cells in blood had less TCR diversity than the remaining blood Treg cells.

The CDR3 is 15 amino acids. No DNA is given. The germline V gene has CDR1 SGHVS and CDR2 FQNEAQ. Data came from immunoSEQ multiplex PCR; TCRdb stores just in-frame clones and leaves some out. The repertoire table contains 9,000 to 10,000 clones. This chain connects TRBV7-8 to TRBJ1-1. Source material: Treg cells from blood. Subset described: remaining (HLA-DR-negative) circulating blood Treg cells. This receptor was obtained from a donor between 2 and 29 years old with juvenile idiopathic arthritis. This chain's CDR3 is CASSPRGATNTEAFF.